The T cell receptor (beta chain) described here comes from a study of cytomegalovirus exposure and HLA in healthy donors. It was with 60 Vbeta and 13 Jbeta primers that the PCR ran. Produced via immunoSEQ multiplex PCR; TCRdb's table is partial and in-frame only. Among some 64,000 clones listed, more than 70% were seen once. Study results and limitations: In a later analysis, TCR beta V- and J-gene trimming was associated with a missense DCLRE1C variant. Relative to the approximately 660-donor mean, N-insertions were reportedly fewer in an Asian-associated ancestry cluster in a later analysis.

A note on this clone: Its antigen is undetermined.

This TCR was recovered from a man in his thirties or forties in good health and CMV-seropositive. The sequencing sample was made of PBMCs.

CDR3 DNA: TGTGCCAGCTCACCACGGGGGGAAAACACTGAAGCTTTCTTT. Protein product: CASSPRGENTEAFF. The rearrangement joins TRBV18 to TRBJ1-1; maybe TRBD1 (5 bases). Trimming stripped 1 base from V and 2 bases from J, with 8 bases between. Germline values: CDR1 KGHSH, CDR2 LQKENI. The CDR3 runs to 14 residues.